This T cell receptor (beta chain) was obtained from a study of human T cells and chemical hapten exposure. About the study: TCR yields per sample varied, mainly owing to small pooled library volume differences.

Of note for this clonotype: The antigen is unknown.

RNA extraction used unfractionated whole blood as the source of total RNA. The library tagged individual cDNA molecules with unique molecular identifiers. Original methodology: There were a median of around 96,000 TCRs per sample, with a range from roughly 23,224 to 690,600. TCRdb re-derived calls from the 5' RACE reads in MiXCR, one entry per CDR3 protein. TCRdb, rather than the study authors, made the V and J calls. The repertoire holds about 81,000 distinct CDR3 sequences, with about 15% as singletons. Between the trimmed V and J ends, which lost 6 bases and 1 base, there was a span of 14 bases. This CDR3 has 15 residues. Per germline, CDR1 SGDLS and CDR2 YYNGEE. Study outcomes and limitations: Sensitizing with DPC caused no change in TCRs above 1 in 1000 frequency.

The chain links TRBV9 to TRBJ2-1; maybe TRBD1 (5 bases). This TCR derives from a female donor in good health. The CDR3 loop reads CASTPSSGSYNEQFF. The CDR3 coding sequence is TGTGCCAGCACCCCATCGTCAGGGTCCTACAATGAGCAGTTCTTC.